This TCR beta chain was documented in a study of graft-versus-host responses after intestinal transplantation. In the study overall: Multivisceral, liver-intestinal, or isolated intestinal grafts went to recipients. Following induction with anti-thymocyte globulin, all recipients were given tacrolimus and steroids for about 3 years.

The V gene's germline CDR1 is SEHNR and CDR2 FQNEAQ (reference sequence). Trimming pared 1 base from V and 1 base from J, leaving 8 bases between. The CDR3 has 14 amino acids. The data were produced by immunoSEQ multiplex PCR, yet TCRdb's version contains in-frame clones alone and is incomplete. The table shows about 13,000 clones, with roughly two fifths occurring only once. This clone was recorded a few times. Investigators plated around 200,000 CFSE-labeled responder cells together with around 200,000 irradiated stimulator cells labeled with violet dye. The chain uses TRBV7-9 and TRBJ2-7; D unresolved. Sequenced material: alloreactive CD4+ T cells from a mixed lymphocyte reaction culture, taken before intestinal transplant. Subset specified: CFSE-low proliferating T cells sorted from roughly six-day pre-transplant mixed lymphocyte reaction (GvH or HvG direction). This TCR was recovered from a human patient who received an intestinal transplant. The DNA for the CDR3 is TGTGCCAGCAGCTTAGTACCTAAATCCTACGAGCAGTACTTC. It is translated as CASSLVPKSYEQYF.